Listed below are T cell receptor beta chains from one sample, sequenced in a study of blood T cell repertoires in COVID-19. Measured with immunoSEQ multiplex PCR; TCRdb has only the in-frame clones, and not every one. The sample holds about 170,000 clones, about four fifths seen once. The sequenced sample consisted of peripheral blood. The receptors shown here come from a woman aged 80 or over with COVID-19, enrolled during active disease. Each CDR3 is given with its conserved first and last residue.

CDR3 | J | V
CASSRGLAGAQDTQYF | TRBJ2-3 | TRBV5-1
CASSLLAGRETQYF | TRBJ2-5 | TRBV7-9
CASSVPLSGGAGVDTQYF | TRBJ2-3 | TRBV9
CASSVVTGGYGYTF | TRBJ1-2 | TRBV2
CASSPTGGGAADTQYF | TRBJ2-3 | TRBV6-6
CAWSSGVHQPQHF | TRBJ1-5 | TRBV30
CASSIRTGGTGELFF | TRBJ2-2 | TRBV9
CASSPFGGLGNTIYF | TRBJ1-3 | TRBV9
CASSPTGAYNSPLHF | TRBJ1-6 | TRBV3-1/TRBV3-2
CASSRDRGWNTQYF | TRBJ2-3 | TRBV5-6
CASSDFRQEFYEQYF | TRBJ2-7 | TRBV6-2/TRBV6-3